Listed below are T cell receptor beta chains from one sample, sequenced in a study of T cell responses to AZD1222 COVID-19 vaccine. Some clones are missing from TCRdb's copy, which holds only in-frame ones; the method was immunoSEQ multiplex PCR. The profile shows 100,000 to 150,000 clones, less than 95% of them singletons. Source: peripheral blood, taken on day 0 of AZD1222 vaccination. The receptor set was obtained from an adult in good health. The CDR3 runs from the conserved cysteine through the conserved F or W. D genes are given only for firm matches. Size tells how often a clone was seen (once, few, many) or the class of an expanded clone, and some rows leave it out.

CDR3nt,CDR3aa,j_gene,abundance,v_gene,d_gene
TGCGCCAGCAGCTTGGCCGGAGGCCCTAATGAAAAACTGTTTTTT,CASSLAGGPNEKLFF,TRBJ1-4,once,TRBV5-1,-
TGTGCCAGCAGCATACCGGCCTCCCCGGAGGAGACCCAGTACTTC,CASSIPASPEETQYF,TRBJ2-5,-,TRBV7-9,-
TGTGCCAGCAGCTTTGCGACAGTGTGGGAGACCCAGTACTTC,CASSFATVWETQYF,TRBJ2-5,-,TRBV5-5,-
TGTGCCAGTAGTATAGCCCGCGGGGTTGGAACTTCAAATCAGCCCCAGCATTTT,CASSIARGVGTSNQPQHF,TRBJ1-5,-,TRBV19,-
TGTGCCACCAGTGCCAATGGGGGAGGGGGTCTCCTCAACTTC,CATSANGGGGLLNF,TRBJ2-7,-,TRBV24-1,-
TGTGCCAGCTCACCACCGTCACTCCCTAACTATGGCTACACCTTC,CASSPPSLPNYGYTF,TRBJ1-2,-,TRBV18,-
TGTGCCAGCTCACCTAGCGGGGGCCGACACTACAATGAGCAGTTCTTC,CASSPSGGRHYNEQFF,TRBJ2-1,-,TRBV18,TRBD2
TGTGCCAGCAGCCAAGGGTTGCCCGGGGAGCTGTTTTTT,CASSQGLPGELFF,TRBJ2-2,few,TRBV14,-
TGCAGTGCTAGTCCCGGGAACACCGGGGAGCTGTTTTTT,CSASPGNTGELFF,TRBJ2-2,-,TRBV20-1,-
TGCGCCAGCAGCCAAGAGCCGGGACAGAGGGTTTCACCCCTCCACTTT,CASSQEPGQRVSPLHF,TRBJ1-6,-,TRBV4-3,TRBD1
TGTGCCAGCAGTGACTCCGAGTTCGGGGGCTACACCTTC,CASSDSEFGGYTF,TRBJ1-2,-,TRBV6-4,-
TGTGCCACCAGCAGAGACAGGGGTTTGATGGCCCAGTACTTC,CATSRDRGLMAQYF,TRBJ2-5,-,TRBV15,-
TGTGCCAGCAGTGAACCGGGACAGAGCTATGGCTACACCTTC,CASSEPGQSYGYTF,TRBJ1-2,-,TRBV6-1,TRBD1
TGCGCCAGCAGCTGGGGGTTGGAGACGGGAGTCTACGAGCAGTACTTC,CASSWGLETGVYEQYF,TRBJ2-7,-,TRBV5-1,-
TGCAGTGCTAGTGAGGGCCCCAGCGAGCAGTACTTC,CSASEGPSEQYF,TRBJ2-7,-,TRBV20-1,-
TGTGCCAGCAGTTTGGGGGGGCATGGCTACACCTTC,CASSLGGHGYTF,TRBJ1-2,-,TRBV28,-
TGTGCCAGCAGGGGACAGGGGGCCTACGAGCAGTACTTC,CASRGQGAYEQYF,TRBJ2-7,-,TRBV6-5,TRBD1
TGTGCCAGCAGTGAACCGGGGACGGGACAAGAGACCCAGTACTTC,CASSEPGTGQETQYF,TRBJ2-5,-,TRBV25-1,-
TGTGCCAGTAGTCTCAATCCGGCGGTGGACAGGGGCTACGAGCAGTACTTC,CASSLNPAVDRGYEQYF,TRBJ2-7,-,TRBV19,TRBD1
TGTGCCAGCAGTTACGACGGCTCTAGCACAGATACGCAGTATTTT,CASSYDGSSTDTQYF,TRBJ2-3,-,TRBV6-5,-
TGTGCCAGCTCACCACGGCGACAGGGGGCGACTGAAGCTTTCTTT,CASSPRRQGATEAFF,TRBJ1-1,-,TRBV18,TRBD1
TGTGCCAGCAGCTTAGTGGAGGGGCCACCCCTCCACTTT,CASSLVEGPPLHF,TRBJ1-6,once,TRBV11-2,-
TGTGCCAGCACCTACCTTAATATAGGCTTTGTCAAACTGTTTTTT,CASTYLNIGFVKLFF,TRBJ1-4,once,TRBV6-5,-
TGTGCCAGCAGTGAATTTGGTGGTCAAGAGACCCAGTACTTC,CASSEFGGQETQYF,TRBJ2-5,-,TRBV25-1,-
TGCAGTGCTAGAGAGGACTACGAGCAGTACTTC,CSAREDYEQYF,TRBJ2-7,-,TRBV20-1,-
TGTGCCACCTCTAGGGACAGCCTATCTAATCAGCCCCAGCATTTT,CATSRDSLSNQPQHF,TRBJ1-5,-,TRBV15,TRBD1
TGCGCCAGCAGCCTCGGGCTTAATTCACCCCTCCACTTT,CASSLGLNSPLHF,TRBJ1-6,-,TRBV5-1,-
TGCAGCGTTGATCTCGGCCCCCAAGAGACCCAGTACTTC,CSVDLGPQETQYF,TRBJ2-5,-,TRBV29-1,-
TGTGCCCTGGGACAGGCAAACTATGGCTACACCTTC,CALGQANYGYTF,TRBJ1-2,-,TRBV30,TRBD1
TGTGCCAGCAGCCCTTCTGGGGCCAACGTCCTGACTTTC,CASSPSGANVLTF,TRBJ2-6,-,TRBV11-3,-
TGTGCCAGCAGCCTACTCCTCTCTGTATCCGAGCAGTACTTC,CASSLLLSVSEQYF,TRBJ2-7,-,TRBV7-2,-
TGTGCCAGCAGCTTCCAGGGGACTGAAGCTTTCTTT,CASSFQGTEAFF,TRBJ1-1,-,TRBV11-3,-
TGTGCCTGGAGTGTAGGGGTTTACGAGCAGTACTTC,CAWSVGVYEQYF,TRBJ2-7,-,TRBV30,-